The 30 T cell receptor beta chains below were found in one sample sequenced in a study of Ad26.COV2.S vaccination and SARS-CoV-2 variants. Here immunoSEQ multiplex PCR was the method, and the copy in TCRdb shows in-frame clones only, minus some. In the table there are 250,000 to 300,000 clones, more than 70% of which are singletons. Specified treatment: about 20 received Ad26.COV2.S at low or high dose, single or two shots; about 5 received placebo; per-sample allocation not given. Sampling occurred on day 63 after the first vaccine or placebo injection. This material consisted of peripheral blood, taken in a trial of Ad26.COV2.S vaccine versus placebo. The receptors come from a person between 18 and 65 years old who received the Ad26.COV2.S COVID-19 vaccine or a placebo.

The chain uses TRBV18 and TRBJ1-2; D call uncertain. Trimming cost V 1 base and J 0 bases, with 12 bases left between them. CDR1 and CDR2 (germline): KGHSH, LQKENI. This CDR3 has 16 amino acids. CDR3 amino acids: CASSPQDAYTNYGYTF. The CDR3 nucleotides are TGTGCCAGCTCACCACAGGACGCATACACTAACTATGGCTACACCTTC.

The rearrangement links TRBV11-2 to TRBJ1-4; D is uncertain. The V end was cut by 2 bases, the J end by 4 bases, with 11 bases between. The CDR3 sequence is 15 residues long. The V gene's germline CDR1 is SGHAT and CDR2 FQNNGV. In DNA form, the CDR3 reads TGTGCCAGCAGCTTATACCCCGGCAATAATGAAAAACTGTTTTTT. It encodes CASSLYPGNNEKLFF.

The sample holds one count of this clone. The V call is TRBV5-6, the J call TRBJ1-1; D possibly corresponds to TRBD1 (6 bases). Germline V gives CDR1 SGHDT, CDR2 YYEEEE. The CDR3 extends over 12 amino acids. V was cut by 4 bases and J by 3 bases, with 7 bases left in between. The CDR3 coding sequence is TGTGCCAGCAGCCCAGGGGACACTGAAGCTTTCTTT. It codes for CASSPGDTEAFF.

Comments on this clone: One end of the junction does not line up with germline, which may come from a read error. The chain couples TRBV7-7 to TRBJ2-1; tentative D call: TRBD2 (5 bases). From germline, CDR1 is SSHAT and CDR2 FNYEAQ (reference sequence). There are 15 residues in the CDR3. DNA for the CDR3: TGTGCTAGCAGCTTAGTGGACTCCCCTGGCAATGAGCAGTTCTTC. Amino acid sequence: CASSLVDSPGNEQFF.

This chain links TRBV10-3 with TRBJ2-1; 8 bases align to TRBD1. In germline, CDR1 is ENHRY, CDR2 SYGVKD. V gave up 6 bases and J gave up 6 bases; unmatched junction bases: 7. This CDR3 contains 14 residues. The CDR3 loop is CAISAPTGGNEQFF. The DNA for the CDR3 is TGTGCCATCAGCGCGCCAACAGGGGGCAATGAGCAGTTCTTC.

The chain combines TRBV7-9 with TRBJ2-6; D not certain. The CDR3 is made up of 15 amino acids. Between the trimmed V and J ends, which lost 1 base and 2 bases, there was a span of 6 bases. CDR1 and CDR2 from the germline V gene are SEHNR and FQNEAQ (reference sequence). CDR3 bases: TGTGCCAGCAGCTTAGGGGGTACTGGGGCCAACGTCCTGACTTTC. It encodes CASSLGGTGANVLTF.

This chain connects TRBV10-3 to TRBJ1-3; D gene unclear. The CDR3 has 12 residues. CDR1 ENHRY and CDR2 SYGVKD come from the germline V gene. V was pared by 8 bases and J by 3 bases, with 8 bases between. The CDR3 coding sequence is TGTGCCATCCGGGAATATGGAAACACCATATATTTT. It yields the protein CAIREYGNTIYF.

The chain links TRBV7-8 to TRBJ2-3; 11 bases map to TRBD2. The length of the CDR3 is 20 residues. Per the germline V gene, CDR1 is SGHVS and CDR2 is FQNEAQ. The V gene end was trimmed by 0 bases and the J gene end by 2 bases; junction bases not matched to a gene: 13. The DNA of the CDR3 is TGTGCCAGCAGCTTAGCTGATAGCGGGAGGGCCGACCATTCCACAGATACGCAGTATTTT. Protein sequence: CASSLADSGRADHSTDTQYF.

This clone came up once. CDR3 in DNA: TGTGCCAGCTCACCACAAGTTGGATCTGGGGCCAACGTCCTGACTTTC. Protein: CASSPQVGSGANVLTF. V usage is TRBV18 and J usage is TRBJ2-6, with D hard to call. The CDR3 sequence is 16 residues long. Trimming took off 1 base at V and 1 base at J, with 8 bases between the two ends. CDR1 KGHSH and CDR2 LQKENI come from the germline V gene.

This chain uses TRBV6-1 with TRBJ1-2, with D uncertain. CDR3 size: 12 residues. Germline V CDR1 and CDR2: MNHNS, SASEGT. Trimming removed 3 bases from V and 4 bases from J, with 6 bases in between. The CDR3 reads CASSDVSYGYTF. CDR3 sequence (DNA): TGTGCCAGCAGTGACGTGTCCTATGGCTACACCTTC.

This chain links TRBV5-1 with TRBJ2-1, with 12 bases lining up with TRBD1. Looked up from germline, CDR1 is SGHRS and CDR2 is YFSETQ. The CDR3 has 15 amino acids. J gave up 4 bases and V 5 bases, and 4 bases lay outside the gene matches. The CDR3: CASSPGQGAYNEQFF. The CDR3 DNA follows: TGCGCCAGCAGTCCGGGACAGGGGGCATACAATGAGCAGTTCTTC.

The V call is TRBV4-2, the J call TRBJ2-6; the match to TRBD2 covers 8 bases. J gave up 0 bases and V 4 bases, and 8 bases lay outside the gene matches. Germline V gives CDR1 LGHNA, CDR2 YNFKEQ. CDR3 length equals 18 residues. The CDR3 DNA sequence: TGTGCCAGCAGCCCCACCCGGGGGGGGCTCTCTGGGGCCAACGTCCTGACTTTC. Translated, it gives CASSPTRGGLSGANVLTF.

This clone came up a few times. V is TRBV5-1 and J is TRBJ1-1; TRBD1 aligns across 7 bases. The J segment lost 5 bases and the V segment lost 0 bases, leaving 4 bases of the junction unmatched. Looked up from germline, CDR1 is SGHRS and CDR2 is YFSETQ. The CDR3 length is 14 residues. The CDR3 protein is CASSLVQGKTEAFF. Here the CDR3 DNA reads TGCGCCAGCAGCTTGGTACAGGGGAAGACTGAAGCTTTCTTT. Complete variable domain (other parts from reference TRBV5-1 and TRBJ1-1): KAGVTQTPRYLIKTRGQQVTLSCSPISGHRSVSWYQQTPGQGLQFLFEYFSETQRNKGNFPGRFSGRQFSNSRSEMNVSTLELGDSALYLCASSLVQGKTEAFFGQGTRLTVV.

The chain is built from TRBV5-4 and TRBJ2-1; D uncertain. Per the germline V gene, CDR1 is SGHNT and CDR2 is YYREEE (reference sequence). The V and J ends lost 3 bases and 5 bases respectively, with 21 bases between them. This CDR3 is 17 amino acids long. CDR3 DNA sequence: TGTGCCAGCAGCTACTTGAGGTCGTTATCAGCGAACAATGAGCAGTTCTTC. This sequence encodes CASSYLRSLSANNEQFF.

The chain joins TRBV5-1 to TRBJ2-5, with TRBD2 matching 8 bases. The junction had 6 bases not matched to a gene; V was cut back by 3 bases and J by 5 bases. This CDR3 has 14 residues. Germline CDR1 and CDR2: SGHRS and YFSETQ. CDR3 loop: CASSYGGGEETQYF. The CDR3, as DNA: TGCGCCAGCAGCTACGGGGGGGGCGAGGAGACCCAGTACTTC.

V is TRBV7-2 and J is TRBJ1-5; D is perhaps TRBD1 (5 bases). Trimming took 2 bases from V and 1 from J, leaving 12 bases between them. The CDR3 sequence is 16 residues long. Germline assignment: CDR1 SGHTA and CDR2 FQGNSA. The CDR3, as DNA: TGTGCCAGCAGCTTAACCCACGCAGGGAGCAATCAGCCCCAGCATTTT. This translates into CASSLTHAGSNQPQHF.

The CDR3 spells CAGHRSNSPLHF. The CDR3 nucleotides read TGTGCCGGCCACCGGTCGAATTCACCCCTCCACTTT. The rearrangement links TRBV2 to TRBJ1-6; no reliable D call. The CDR3 extends over 12 amino acids. Looked up from germline, CDR1 is SNHLY and CDR2 is FYNNEI. With 11 bases removed from V and 7 bases from J, the gap between germline ends came to 12 bases.

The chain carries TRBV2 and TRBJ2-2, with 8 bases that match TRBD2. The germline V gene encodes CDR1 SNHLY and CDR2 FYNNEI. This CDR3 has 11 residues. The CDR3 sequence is CATGGIGELFF. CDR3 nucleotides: TGTGCAACGGGGGGGATCGGGGAGCTGTTTTTT. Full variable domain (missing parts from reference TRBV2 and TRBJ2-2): EPEVTQTPSHQVTQMGQEVILRCVPISNHLYFYWYRQILGQKVEFLVSFYNNEISEKSEIFDDQFSVERPDGSNFTLKIRSTKLEDSAMYFCATGGIGELFFGEGSRLTVL.

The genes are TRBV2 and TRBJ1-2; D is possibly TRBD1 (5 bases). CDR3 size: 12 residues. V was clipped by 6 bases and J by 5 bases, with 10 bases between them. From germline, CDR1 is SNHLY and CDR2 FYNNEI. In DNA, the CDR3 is TGTGCCAGCAGAGATGACAGATATGGCTACACCTTC. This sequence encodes CASRDDRYGYTF.

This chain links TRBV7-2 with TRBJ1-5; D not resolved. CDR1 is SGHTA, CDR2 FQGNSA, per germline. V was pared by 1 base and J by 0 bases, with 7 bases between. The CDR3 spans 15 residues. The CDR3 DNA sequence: TGTGCCAGCAGCTTAGTCGACGGTAGCAATCAGCCCCAGCATTTT. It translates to CASSLVDGSNQPQHF. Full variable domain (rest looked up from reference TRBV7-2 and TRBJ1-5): GAGVSQSPSNKVTEKGKDVELRCDPISGHTALYWYRQSLGQGLEFLIYFQGNSAPDKSGLPSDRFSAERTGGSVSTLTIQRTQQEDSAVYLCASSLVDGSNQPQHFGDGTRLSIL.

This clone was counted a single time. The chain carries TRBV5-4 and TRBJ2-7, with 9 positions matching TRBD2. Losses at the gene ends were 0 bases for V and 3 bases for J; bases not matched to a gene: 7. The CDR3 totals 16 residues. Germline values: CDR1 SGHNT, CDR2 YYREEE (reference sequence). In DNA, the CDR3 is TGTGCCAGCAGCTTGGGGCTAGCGGGGAAACTCTACGAGCAGTACTTC. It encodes CASSLGLAGKLYEQYF.

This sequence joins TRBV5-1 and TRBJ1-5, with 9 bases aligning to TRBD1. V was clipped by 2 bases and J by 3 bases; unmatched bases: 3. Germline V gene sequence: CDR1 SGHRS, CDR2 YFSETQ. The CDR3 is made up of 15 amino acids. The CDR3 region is CASSLQGANNQPQHF. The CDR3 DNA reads TGCGCCAGCAGCTTACAGGGGGCTAACAATCAGCCCCAGCATTTT.

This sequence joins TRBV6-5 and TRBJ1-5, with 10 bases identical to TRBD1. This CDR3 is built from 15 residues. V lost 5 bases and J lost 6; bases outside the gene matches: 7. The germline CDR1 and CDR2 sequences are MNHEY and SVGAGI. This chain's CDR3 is CASSPQGQGFQPQHF. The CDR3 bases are TGTGCCAGCAGTCCCCAGGGACAGGGGTTTCAGCCCCAGCATTTT.

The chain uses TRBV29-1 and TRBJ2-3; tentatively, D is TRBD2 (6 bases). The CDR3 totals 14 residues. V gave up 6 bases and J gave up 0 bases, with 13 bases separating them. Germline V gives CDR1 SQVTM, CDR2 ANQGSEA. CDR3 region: CSVGGGTSTDTQYF. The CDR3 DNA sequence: TGCAGCGTGGGTGGCGGGACGAGCACAGATACGCAGTATTTT.

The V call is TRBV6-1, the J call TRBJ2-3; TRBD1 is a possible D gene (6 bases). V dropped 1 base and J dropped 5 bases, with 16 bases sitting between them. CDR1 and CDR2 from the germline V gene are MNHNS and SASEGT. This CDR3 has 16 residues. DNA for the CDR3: TGTGCCAGCAGTGAAGAGGGGACACTGAGGGGAGATACGCAGTATTTT. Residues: CASSEEGTLRGDTQYF.

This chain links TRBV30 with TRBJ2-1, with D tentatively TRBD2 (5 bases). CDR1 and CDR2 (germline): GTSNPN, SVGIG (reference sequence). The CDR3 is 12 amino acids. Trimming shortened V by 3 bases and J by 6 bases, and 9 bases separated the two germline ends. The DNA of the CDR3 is TGTGCCTGGAGGGACTTGACCAATGAGCAGTTCTTC. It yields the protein CAWRDLTNEQFF.

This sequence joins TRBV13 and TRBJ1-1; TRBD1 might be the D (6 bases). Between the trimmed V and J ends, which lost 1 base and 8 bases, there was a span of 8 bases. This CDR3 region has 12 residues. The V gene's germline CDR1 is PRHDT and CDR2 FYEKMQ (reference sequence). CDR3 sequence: CASSLVGTEAFF. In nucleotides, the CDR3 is TGTGCCAGCAGCTTAGTAGGGACAGAAGCTTTCTTT.

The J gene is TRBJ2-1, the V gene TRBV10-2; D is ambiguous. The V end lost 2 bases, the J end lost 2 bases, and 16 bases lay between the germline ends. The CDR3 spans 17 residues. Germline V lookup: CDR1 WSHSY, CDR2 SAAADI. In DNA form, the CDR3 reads TGCGCCAGCAGTGAGAAGGCGTCCCACGCCCCCTACAATGAGCAGTTCTTC. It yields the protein CASSEKASHAPYNEQFF.

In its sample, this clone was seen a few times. This CDR3 reads CASSYTGTGELFF. In DNA, the CDR3 is TGTGCCAGCAGTTACACCGGTACCGGGGAGCTGTTTTTT. This sequence joins TRBV6-5 and TRBJ2-2; D ambiguous. CDR1 MNHEY and CDR2 SVGAGI come from the germline V gene. The CDR3 is made up of 13 amino acids. V dropped 2 bases and J dropped 5 bases, with 6 bases sitting between them.

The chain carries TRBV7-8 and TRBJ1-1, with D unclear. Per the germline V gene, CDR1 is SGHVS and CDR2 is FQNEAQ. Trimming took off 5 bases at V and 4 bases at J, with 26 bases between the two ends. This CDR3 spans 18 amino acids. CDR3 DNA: TGTGCCAGCAGCCCCCTTCCGGGTGAGGCTCCAGCCAGCACTGAAGCTTTCTTT. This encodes CASSPLPGEAPASTEAFF.